The 30 T cell receptor beta chains given below trace back to one sample, sequenced in a study of radiotherapy plus CTLA-4 blockade in lung cancer (dated by TCRdb to the late 2010s). The library came from the immunoSEQ multiplex PCR assay. The immuneACCESS repertoire file appears here via TCRdb, limited to in-frame rearrangements. These files lack a portion of the clones; in checked studies, under half of the deficit traces to unresolved V genes, and the cause of the others is not known. The sample table lists about 39,000 clones, 60% to 80% of them with a count of one. 20% to 25% of the sample lies in the top ten. The source material was peripheral blood, sampled from a patient treated with radiotherapy plus ipilimumab. These TCRs come from a human donor with non-small cell lung cancer that progressed on radiotherapy plus ipilimumab.

This clone is a singleton in its sample. The gene calls are TRBV7-9 and TRBJ2-1, with 12 positions matching TRBD2. The CDR3 contains 16 residues. Germline CDR1 and CDR2: SEHNR and FQNEAQ (reference sequence). The V segment lost 6 bases and the J segment 5 bases; nucleotides outside the gene matches: 8. DNA for the CDR3: TGTGCCAGCAGGTCAACTAGCGGGGGGAAGCACAATGAGCAGTTCTTC. Protein: CASRSTSGGKHNEQFF.

The CDR3 spells CATSRGFGGAPDTQYF. CDR3 in DNA: TGTGCCACCAGCAGAGGGTTCGGGGGGGCTCCAGATACGCAGTATTTT. The genes are TRBV15 and TRBJ2-3; 8 bases line up with TRBD2. CDR3 length equals 16 residues. After removal of 1 base from V and 4 bases from J, the junction contained 7 bases not matched to a gene. Germline values: CDR1 LNHNV, CDR2 YYDKDF (reference sequence). Variable domain in full (rest from reference TRBV15 and TRBJ2-3): DAMVIQNPRYQVTQFGKPVTLSCSQTLNHNVMYWYQQKSSQAPKLLFHYYDKDFNNEADTPDNFQSRRPNTSFCFLDIRSPGLGDTAMYLCATSRGFGGAPDTQYFGPGTRLTVL.

The rearrangement uses TRBV10-2 and TRBJ1-2; D gene ambiguous. This CDR3 is 15 amino acids long. Germline loops: CDR1 WSHSY, CDR2 SAAADI. Trimming stripped 3 bases from V and 4 bases from J, with 15 bases between. The CDR3 protein is CASSDEQLASYGYTF. In DNA, the CDR3 is TGCGCCAGCAGTGATGAACAACTAGCCTCCTATGGCTACACCTTC.

The genes are TRBV7-9 and TRBJ2-1; possible D gene TRBD2, 5 bases. The V end lost 5 bases, the J end lost 10 bases, and 15 bases lay between the germline ends. Germline CDR1 and CDR2: SEHNR and FQNEAQ (reference sequence). The CDR3 extends over 13 amino acids. The CDR3 here is CASSPVSGYEQFF. DNA for the CDR3: TGTGCCAGCAGCCCCGTGTCGGGATACGAGCAGTTCTTC.

The gene calls are TRBV6-5 and TRBJ2-1; maybe TRBD1 (5 bases). Trimming removed 7 bases from V and 2 bases from J, with 15 bases in between. The CDR3 has 15 amino acids. From germline, CDR1 is MNHEY and CDR2 SVGAGI. The CDR3 DNA sequence: TGTGCCAGCATGAAGTTCCAGGGCACCTACAATGAGCAGTTCTTC. Protein sequence: CASMKFQGTYNEQFF.

This clone appeared a few times. The genes are TRBV10-2 and TRBJ2-1; 8 bases are a match to TRBD2. The junction had 7 bases not matched to a gene; V was cut back by 1 base and J by 8 bases. The CDR3 length is 15 residues. The germline CDR1 and CDR2 sequences are WSHSY and SAAADI. Written as DNA, the CDR3 is TGCGCCAGCAGTGAGTTTGGCGGGGGGTTGGATGAGCAGTTCTTC. Translation: CASSEFGGGLDEQFF.

The V call is TRBV19, the J call TRBJ1-1; a weak D match, TRBD1 (5 bases). Between the trimmed V and J ends, which lost 3 bases and 5 bases, there was a span of 10 bases. This CDR3 comprises 13 residues. Germline CDR1 reads LNHDA; CDR2 reads SQIVND (reference sequence). CDR3 residues: CASSIPRGTEAFF. CDR3 sequence (DNA): TGTGCCAGTAGTATCCCCCGGGGGACTGAAGCTTTCTTT.

This clone occurred a few times. The CDR3 DNA follows: TGTGCCAGTAGTATTTCATTCTCTGGAAACACCATATATTTT. Translating gives CASSISFSGNTIYF. The chain carries TRBV19 and TRBJ1-3; no clear D. V was cut by 3 bases and J by 0 bases, with 6 bases left in between. The length of the CDR3 is 14 residues. Germline loops: CDR1 LNHDA, CDR2 SQIVND (reference sequence). Looking up the rest from reference TRBV19 and TRBJ1-3 gives the full variable domain: DGGITQSPKYLFRKEGQNVTLSCEQNLNHDAMYWYRQDPGQGLRLIYYSQIVNDFQKGDIAEGYSVSREKKESFPLTVTSAQKNPTAFYLCASSISFSGNTIYFGEGSWLTVV.

Here the CDR3 reads CATSREGSYSPLHF. CDR3 coding DNA: TGTGCCACCAGCAGAGAGGGCAGCTATTCACCCCTCCACTTT. V and J are TRBV15 and TRBJ1-6; D gene ambiguous. This CDR3 is built from 14 residues. CDR1 is LNHNV, CDR2 YYDKDF, per germline (reference sequence). Trimming cost V 0 bases and J 8 bases, with 8 bases left between them. The full variable domain, completed using reference TRBV15 and TRBJ1-6, is DAMVIQNPRYQVTQFGKPVTLSCSQTLNHNVMYWYQQKSSQAPKLLFHYYDKDFNNEADTPDNFQSRRPNTSFCFLDIRSPGLGDTAMYLCATSREGSYSPLHFGNGTRLTVT.

The chain is built from TRBV9 and TRBJ1-3; 12 bases map to TRBD1. CDR1 is SGDLS, CDR2 YYNGEE, per germline. This CDR3 has 19 residues. J was trimmed by 0 bases and V by 3 bases; bases with no gene match: 10. The CDR3 protein is CASSGVPGQGASSGNTIYF. The CDR3 coding sequence is TGTGCCAGCAGCGGCGTGCCGGGACAGGGGGCGAGCTCTGGAAACACCATATATTTT.

Only one count was recorded for this clone. Here the CDR3 reads CASSPGQRTSGYTF. The DNA for the CDR3 is TGTGCCAGCTCCCCCGGACAGCGTACTTCCGGCTACACCTTC. The V gene is TRBV18, the J gene TRBJ1-2; a possible D gene is TRBD1 (6 bases). The germline V gene encodes CDR1 KGHSH and CDR2 LQKENI. CDR3 length: 14 amino acids. V was shortened by 6 bases and J by 8 bases, with 19 bases between the two germline ends.

The chain carries TRBV18 and TRBJ1-3; D not resolved. The CDR3 spans 13 residues. Germline V lookup: CDR1 KGHSH, CDR2 LQKENI. The germline V and J ends were trimmed by 6 bases and 2 bases, with 8 bases remaining between them. In nucleotides, the CDR3 is TGTGCCAGCTCGCCCACAGCTGGAAACACCATATATTTT. This codes for CASSPTAGNTIYF.

The V call is TRBV5-1, the J call TRBJ1-2; D remains ambiguous. Trimming pared 1 base from V and 7 bases from J, leaving 14 bases between. CDR3 length: 14 residues. Germline V CDR1 and CDR2: SGHRS, YFSETQ. The CDR3 bases are TGCGCCAGCAGCTTGTCAGGCAGTGGTACTGGCTACACCTTC. Residues: CASSLSGSGTGYTF.

The V gene is TRBV7-9, the J gene TRBJ2-1, with D tentatively TRBD2 (5 bases). V lost 3 bases to trimming and J lost 5 bases, with 8 bases between them. Germline V gives CDR1 SEHNR, CDR2 FQNEAQ (reference sequence). This CDR3 comprises 13 residues. In nucleotides, the CDR3 is TGTGCCAGCAGCTTCGGGGTTGACAATGAGCAGTTCTTC. Protein product: CASSFGVDNEQFF.

This clone was picked up one time. The CDR3 region has the DNA TGCGCCAGCAGCTTGAAGTCCTACTACGAGCAGTACTTC. Translated, it gives CASSLKSYYEQYF. The gene calls are TRBV5-1 and TRBJ2-7; D is uncertain. The germline gives CDR1 SGHRS, CDR2 YFSETQ. The V and J ends lost 1 base and 3 bases respectively, with 8 bases between them. The CDR3 is made up of 13 amino acids. The whole variable domain, remainder taken from reference TRBV5-1 and TRBJ2-7, is KAGVTQTPRYLIKTRGQQVTLSCSPISGHRSVSWYQQTPGQGLQFLFEYFSETQRNKGNFPGRFSGRQFSNSRSEMNVSTLELGDSALYLCASSLKSYYEQYFGPGTRLTVT.

The gene calls are TRBV6-6 and TRBJ2-2, with TRBD1 matching over 7 bases. V gave up 6 bases and J gave up 7 bases; unmatched junction bases: 2. Germline V gene sequence: CDR1 MNHNY, CDR2 SVGAGI (reference sequence). The CDR3 runs 12 residues. CDR3: CASRPGGGELFF. CDR3 DNA sequence: TGTGCCAGCAGACCAGGGGGCGGGGAGCTGTTTTTT.

This clone was observed at least ten times. This chain joins TRBV19 and TRBJ1-4; 12 nucleotides line up with TRBD1. Per germline, CDR1 LNHDA and CDR2 SQIVND (reference sequence). This CDR3 has 15 amino acids. J gave up 8 bases and V 7 bases, and 8 bases lay outside the gene matches. CDR3 in amino acids: CASTSTGTGGEKLFF. CDR3 bases: TGTGCCAGTACCTCTACGGGGACAGGGGGCGAAAAACTGTTTTTT. The full variable domain, completed using reference TRBV19 and TRBJ1-4, is DGGITQSPKYLFRKEGQNVTLSCEQNLNHDAMYWYRQDPGQGLRLIYYSQIVNDFQKGDIAEGYSVSREKKESFPLTVTSAQKNPTAFYLCASTSTGTGGEKLFFGSGTQLSVL.

This CDR3 is CASSPRTGLGNEQFF. CDR3 bases: TGTGCCAGCAGCCCCCGGACAGGGCTTGGCAATGAGCAGTTCTTC. The chain joins TRBV7-8 to TRBJ2-1; 8 bases are a match to TRBD1. CDR3 size: 15 residues. J was trimmed by 6 bases and V by 5 bases; bases with no gene match: 9. Looked up from germline, CDR1 is SGHVS and CDR2 is FQNEAQ.

This sequence joins TRBV19 and TRBJ1-1; 7 positions match TRBD1. With 3 bases clipped from V and 5 bases from J, the junction kept 9 bases outside the gene matches. The CDR3 spans 15 residues. Per the germline V gene, CDR1 is LNHDA and CDR2 is SQIVND (reference sequence). CDR3 residues: CASSIEEGARTEAFF. The CDR3 DNA is TGTGCCAGTAGTATTGAAGAGGGGGCGCGAACTGAAGCTTTCTTT.

The rearrangement links TRBV19 to TRBJ2-7; 12 bases match TRBD1. Germline lookup yields CDR1 LNHDA and CDR2 SQIVND (reference sequence). Unmatched junction bases numbered 3, after V lost 5 bases and J lost 7 bases. The length of the CDR3 is 13 residues. CDR3 amino acids: CASSRDRGQEQYF. CDR3 coding DNA: TGTGCCAGTAGTCGGGACAGGGGGCAAGAGCAGTACTTC.

The genes are TRBV5-8 and TRBJ1-3; 8 nucleotides match TRBD1. Unmatched junction bases numbered 6, after V lost 4 bases and J lost 3 bases. Germline V gene sequence: CDR1 SGHTS, CDR2 YDEGEE. CDR3 length: 15 amino acids. The CDR3 nucleotides are TGTGCCAGCAGCCGAGACAGGGGATTTGGAAACACCATATATTTT. Translation: CASSRDRGFGNTIYF.

The chain carries TRBV10-3 and TRBJ2-3; 10 bases agree with TRBD2. V dropped 3 bases and J dropped 4; count of bases not matched to a gene: 1. The CDR3 spans 14 residues. Germline loops: CDR1 ENHRY, CDR2 SYGVKD. The CDR3 sequence: CAISEAGGPDTQYF. The CDR3 DNA is TGTGCCATCAGTGAAGCGGGGGGGCCAGATACGCAGTATTTT.

The chain is built from TRBV18 and TRBJ1-5, with 7 bases identical to TRBD1. This CDR3 has 16 amino acids. Germline V gene data show CDR1 as KGHSH and CDR2 as LQKENI. With 2 bases clipped from V and 2 bases from J, the junction kept 6 bases outside the gene matches. This CDR3 reads CASSPGRGPGNQPQHF. CDR3 coding DNA: TGTGCCAGCTCACCAGGAAGGGGGCCGGGCAATCAGCCCCAGCATTTT.

The chain carries TRBV9 and TRBJ1-2; weak D call: TRBD1 (5 bases). The CDR3 has 15 amino acids. Trimming shortened V by 0 bases and J by 8 bases, and 17 bases separated the two germline ends. The germline V gene has CDR1 SGDLS and CDR2 YYNGEE. CDR3 sequence (DNA): TGTGCCAGCAGCGTAGCCCCGCAGGGAACGGAGGGCTACACCTTC. This translates into CASSVAPQGTEGYTF.

A single count supports this clone. This chain uses TRBV4-3 with TRBJ2-3; D possibly corresponds to TRBD2 (6 bases). The ends were cut back, 0 bases at V and 6 bases at J, with 10 bases in the middle. The CDR3 has 14 residues. The V gene's germline CDR1 is LGHNA and CDR2 YSLEER. As DNA, the CDR3 is TGCGCCAGCAGCCAAGATTGGGGGGTGGATACGCAGTATTTT. It translates to CASSQDWGVDTQYF.

J is TRBJ2-3 and V is TRBV25-1, with TRBD2 as a possible D gene (5 bases). CDR1 and CDR2 from the germline V gene are MGHDK and SYGVNS. V was trimmed by 6 bases and J by 3 bases, leaving 7 bases between them. CDR3 length: 12 amino acids. For the CDR3, the DNA is TGTGCCAGCAGACGCGGGACAGATACGCAGTATTTT. This sequence encodes CASRRGTDTQYF. Using reference TRBV25-1 and TRBJ2-3 for the parts outside the CDR3, the full variable domain is EADIYQTPRYLVIGTGKKITLECSQTMGHDKMYWYQQDPGMELHLIHYSYGVNSTEKGDLSSESTVSRIRTEHFPLTLESARPSHTSQYLCASRRGTDTQYFGPGTRLTVL.

V is TRBV9 and J is TRBJ1-6; TRBD1 matches at 9 bases. CDR1 and CDR2 from the germline V gene are SGDLS and YYNGEE. This CDR3 contains 17 residues. Unmatched junction bases numbered 8, after V lost 3 bases and J lost 4 bases. The CDR3 here is CASSAGQGISYNSPLHF. DNA for the CDR3: TGTGCCAGCAGCGCGGGACAGGGAATTTCTTATAATTCACCCCTCCACTTT.

The rearrangement links TRBV5-1 to TRBJ1-2, with 10 bases that match TRBD1. The length of the CDR3 is 15 residues. Germline V gene sequence: CDR1 SGHRS, CDR2 YFSETQ. Trimming took 4 bases from V and 4 from J; bases not matched to a gene: 7. The CDR3 DNA is TGCGCCAGCAGCCCTAGACAGGGGGCCGGCTATGGCTACACCTTC. Residues: CASSPRQGAGYGYTF.

This chain links TRBV18 with TRBJ2-7; 11 bases fit TRBD1. Germline-derived CDR1 and CDR2 are KGHSH and LQKENI. With V trimmed by 6 bases and J by 7 bases, 8 bases remained unmatched. CDR3 length equals 14 residues. The CDR3 protein is CASSPGQGVGEQYF. CDR3 nucleotides: TGTGCCAGCTCTCCGGGACAGGGGGTCGGAGAGCAGTACTTC. The full variable domain, rest sourced from reference TRBV18 and TRBJ2-7, is NAGVMQNPRHLVRRRGQEARLRCSPMKGHSHVYWYRQLPEEGLKFMVYLQKENIIDESGMPKERFSAEFPKEGPSILRIQQVVRGDSAAYFCASSPGQGVGEQYFGPGTRLTVT.

The CDR3 is CVPGSSTEAFF. The CDR3 DNA sequence: TGTGTTCCAGGATCAAGCACTGAAGCTTTCTTT. The chain employs TRBV7-9 and TRBJ1-1; D unresolved. The CDR3 totals 11 residues. Germline CDR1 and CDR2: SEHNR and FQNEAQ (reference sequence).